A single sample is the source of the 10 T cell receptor beta chains below, sequenced in a study of cytomegalovirus exposure and HLA in healthy donors. PCR used 60 Vbeta primers and 13 Jbeta primers. Only in-frame clones appear in the TCRdb table, and some are missing; sequencing was by immunoSEQ multiplex PCR. The sample has approximately 150,000 clones; about 80% are singletons. The specimen sequenced was PBMCs. All receptors derive from a male donor in good health and CMV-seronegative.

The chain is built from TRBV5-1 and TRBJ2-6; weak D call: TRBD1 (5 bases). The germline V and J ends were trimmed by 3 bases and 2 bases, with 18 bases remaining between them. The CDR3 runs 18 residues. Germline V gene data show CDR1 as SGHRS and CDR2 as YFSETQ. CDR3 DNA: TGCGCCAGCAGCTCGTGGGTAGGGGAAGCCCCTGGGGCCAACGTCCTGACTTTC. The encoded protein is CASSSWVGEAPGANVLTF.

The genes are TRBV14 and TRBJ1-6, with D unresolved. The CDR3 loop spans 16 amino acids. Trimming took off 2 bases at V and 0 bases at J, with 8 bases between the two ends. Germline assignment: CDR1 SGHDN and CDR2 FVKESK. CDR3 DNA: TGTGCCAGCAGCCAACTCGGTGACTCCTATAATTCACCCCTCCACTTT. Protein: CASSQLGDSYNSPLHF.

V and J are TRBV7-7 and TRBJ2-7, with 8 bases identical to TRBD1. There are 15 residues in the CDR3. Trimming took 5 bases from V and 2 from J; bases not matched to a gene: 8. Germline assignment: CDR1 SSHAT and CDR2 FNYEAQ (reference sequence). The CDR3 DNA follows: TGTGCCAGCAGCCCGACCGGGACAGGTACCTACGAGCAGTACTTC. Translated: CASSPTGTGTYEQYF.

The CDR3 sequence: CASSPVSGVQETQYF. The CDR3 DNA is TGTGCCAGCAGCCCAGTTAGCGGGGTCCAAGAGACCCAGTACTTC. The V call is TRBV7-9, the J call TRBJ2-5; 8 bases fit TRBD2. CDR1 and CDR2 (germline): SEHNR, FQNEAQ (reference sequence). The CDR3 contains 15 residues. Trimming removed 5 bases from V and 1 base from J; junction bases left unmatched: 6.

V usage is TRBV30 and J usage is TRBJ1-6; 7 nucleotides align to TRBD1. This CDR3 has 15 residues. In germline, CDR1 is GTSNPN, CDR2 SVGIG (reference sequence). V lost 2 bases to trimming and J lost 7 bases; unmatched junction nucleotides: 8. CDR3 protein: CAWSIPGTDNSPLHF. For the CDR3, the DNA is TGTGCCTGGAGTATTCCCGGGACAGACAATTCACCCCTCCACTTT.

The chain joins TRBV28 to TRBJ2-7, with 11 bases fitting TRBD2. The CDR3 has 15 amino acids. The J segment lost 1 base and the V segment lost 5 bases, leaving 4 bases of the junction unmatched. Germline V gives CDR1 MDHEN, CDR2 SYDVKM. The DNA for the CDR3 is TGTGCCAGCAGTGGAGCTAGCGGGGGGTCCTACGAGCAGTACTTC. This translates into CASSGASGGSYEQYF. The variable domain in full, with the rest retrieved from reference TRBV28 and TRBJ2-7, is DVKVTQSSRYLVKRTGEKVFLECVQDMDHENMFWYRQDPGLGLRLIYFSYDVKMKEKGDIPEGYSVSREKKERFSLILESASTNQTSMYLCASSGASGGSYEQYFGPGTRLTVT.

The rearrangement links TRBV6-5 to TRBJ2-7, with 7 bases lining up with TRBD1. Unmatched junction bases numbered 8, after V lost 6 bases and J lost 6 bases. CDR1 is MNHEY and CDR2 is SVGAGI in the germline V gene. The CDR3 extends over 13 amino acids. The CDR3 bases are TGTGCCAGCAGCCGAACCGACAGGGCCGAGCAGTACTTC. Translation: CASSRTDRAEQYF.

The rearrangement links TRBV7-2 to TRBJ2-3; TRBD2 aligns across 7 bases. The trim removed 5 bases at V and 0 bases at J, leaving 8 bases unmatched. Germline loops: CDR1 SGHTA, CDR2 FQGNSA. The CDR3 has 16 amino acids. The CDR3 nucleotides are TGTGCCAGCAGCCGCGCTAGCGGCGGAAGCACAGATACGCAGTATTTT. This translates into CASSRASGGSTDTQYF.

This clone was counted between two and nine times. This rearrangement joins TRBV30 to TRBJ1-2; 9 bases fit TRBD1. This CDR3 contains 13 residues. Losses at the gene ends were 5 bases for V and 5 bases for J; bases not matched to a gene: 6. Germline V gene sequence: CDR1 GTSNPN, CDR2 SVGIG (reference sequence). The CDR3 sequence is CAWALTGGYGYTF. CDR3 in DNA: TGTGCCTGGGCCTTGACAGGGGGATATGGCTACACCTTC. Looking up the rest from reference TRBV30 and TRBJ1-2 gives the full variable domain: SQTIHQWPATLVQPVGSPLSLECTVEGTSNPNLYWYRQAAGRGLQLLFYSVGIGQISSEVPQNLSASRPQDRQFILSSKKLLLSDSGFYLCAWALTGGYGYTFGSGTRLTVV.

The chain uses TRBV19 and TRBJ1-5; no clear D. Trimming removed 7 bases from V and 0 bases from J, with 16 bases in between. This CDR3 spans 16 amino acids. CDR1 LNHDA and CDR2 SQIVND come from the germline V gene (reference sequence). The CDR3 reads CASISNAAYSNQPQHF. The DNA for the CDR3 is TGTGCCAGTATCTCGAATGCGGCATATAGCAATCAGCCCCAGCATTTT.